These T cell receptor beta chains were read from a single sample in a study of beta chain features in type 1 diabetes. Measured with immunoSEQ multiplex PCR; TCRdb has only the in-frame clones, and not every one. In the table there are about 290,000 clones, under 8.5% of which are singletons. The sample was central memory CD4+ T cells from blood. These TCRs come from a woman between 18 and 29 years old in good health. Both conserved end residues are part of each CDR3. A D gene is named only where the DNA matches it firmly. Rows may omit the clone size; those that give it use once, few, many or a size class.

CASSLGLAGVGEQYF TGTGCCAGCAGCTTAGGGCTAGCGGGAGTTGGTGAGCAGTACTTC TRBV7-2 TRBD2 TRBJ2-7 few
CAWTTGSREQYF TGTGCCTGGACCACAGGGTCCCGCGAGCAGTACTTC TRBV30 NA TRBJ2-7 few
CASSQAGTGGFFSSYNEQFF TGCGCCAGCAGCCAGGCGGGGACAGGGGGATTCTTCAGCTCCTACAATGAGCAGTTCTTC TRBV4-1 TRBD1 TRBJ2-1 few
CASSYAGTALNIQYF TGTGCCAGCAGTTACGCCGGGACAGCATTAAACATTCAGTACTTC TRBV28 TRBD1 TRBJ2-4 NA
CASSMLAGGSTDTQYF TGTGCCAGTAGTATGTTAGCGGGAGGGTCCACAGATACGCAGTATTTT TRBV19 TRBD2 TRBJ2-3 NA
CASDTRSTEAFF TGTGCCAGCGACACGAGATCTACTGAAGCTTTCTTT TRBV2 NA TRBJ1-1 NA
CASSPQWTSDEQYF TGCGCCAGCAGCCCGCAGTGGACTAGCGACGAGCAGTACTTC TRBV5-1 TRBD2 TRBJ2-7 few
CASSLAQGVTDTQYF TGTGCCAGCAGCTTAGCACAGGGGGTCACAGATACGCAGTATTTT TRBV5-6 TRBD1 TRBJ2-3 NA
CASSRGDSNQPQHF TGTGCCAGCAGCAGAGGGGATAGCAATCAGCCCCAGCATTTT TRBV21-1 NA TRBJ1-5 few
CASSSGQGDQPQHF TGTGCCAGCAGTTCTGGACAGGGAGATCAGCCCCAGCATTTT TRBV6-6 TRBD1 TRBJ1-5 NA
CSVEGPWEGRETQYF TGCAGCGTTGAGGGACCTTGGGAGGGGAGGGAGACCCAGTACTTC TRBV29-1 TRBD2 TRBJ2-5 NA
CASSLGHQNNEQFF TGCGCCAGCAGCCTAGGACACCAGAACAATGAGCAGTTCTTC TRBV4-3 NA TRBJ2-1 many
CASSQDRRRGETQYF TGTGCCAGCAGCCAAGATCGACGACGGGGAGAGACCCAGTACTTC TRBV4-2 NA TRBJ2-5 many
CASSPERETQYF TGTGCCAGCTCACCCGAGCGAGAGACCCAGTACTTC TRBV18 NA TRBJ2-5 medium-sized
CASSQVDSPLHF TGTGCCAGCAGCCAAGTAGATTCACCCCTCCACTTT TRBV4-2 NA TRBJ1-6 many
CASRERTSGTDTQYF TGTGCCAGCAGGGAGAGGACTAGCGGCACAGATACGCAGTATTTT TRBV11-1 TRBD2 TRBJ2-3 few
CASSQGGAEGTDTQYF TGCGCCAGCAGCCAGGGAGGGGCGGAGGGGACAGATACGCAGTATTTT TRBV4-3 TRBD2 TRBJ2-3 NA
CASSFRGASYNEQFF TGTGCCAGCAGCTTTCGGGGGGCCTCCTACAATGAGCAGTTCTTC TRBV5-4 NA TRBJ2-1 NA
CASGLFGQLAYEQYF TGTGCCAGCGGACTTTTTGGACAGCTTGCGTACGAGCAGTACTTC TRBV11-3 NA TRBJ2-7 few
CASSSGRTGGYEQYF TGTGCCAGCTCCTCCGGGAGGACAGGGGGCTACGAGCAGTACTTC TRBV11-3 TRBD1 TRBJ2-7 NA
CASSIIRGEQFF TGTGCCAGTAGTATCATCCGAGGTGAGCAGTTCTTC TRBV19 NA TRBJ2-1 NA
CASSPRASPGEKLFF TGTGCCAGCAGCCCTCGGGCATCTCCGGGGGAAAAACTGTTTTTT TRBV7-2 NA TRBJ1-4 few
CASRTGLAIGEQFF TGTGCCAGCAGGACGGGACTAGCGATAGGTGAGCAGTTCTTC TRBV27 TRBD2 TRBJ2-1 NA
CASSSLDRASYGYTF TGTGCCAGCAGCTCCTTGGACAGGGCCTCCTATGGCTACACCTTC TRBV7-9 TRBD1 TRBJ1-2 many
CASSVPPGGSYNEQFF TGTGCCAGCAGCGTCCCCCCAGGGGGTTCCTACAATGAGCAGTTCTTC TRBV9 TRBD1 TRBJ2-1 few
CASSVVNTEAFF TGTGCCAGCAGCGTAGTTAACACTGAAGCTTTCTTT TRBV9 NA TRBJ1-1 few
CASRNRLRTGPDTQYF TGTGCCAGCAGAAACAGACTTAGGACAGGGCCTGATACGCAGTATTTT TRBV6-6 TRBD1 TRBJ2-3 few
CASSLSRSRVTDTQYF TGTGCCAGCAGCTTATCCCGGTCAAGGGTCACAGATACGCAGTATTTT TRBV7-2 NA TRBJ2-3 NA
CASSLRLYPPTDTQYF TGTGCCAGCAGCTTGCGTCTCTACCCCCCCACAGATACGCAGTATTTT TRBV5-5 NA TRBJ2-3 many
CASSLNVLAGASSYNEQFF TGTGCCAGCAGCTTAAACGTACTAGCGGGCGCATCCTCCTACAATGAGCAGTTCTTC TRBV7-3 TRBD2 TRBJ2-1 NA
CASSQDVGVRSFGYTF TGCGCCAGCAGCCAAGATGTGGGGGTCCGGAGCTTTGGCTACACCTTC TRBV4-3 NA TRBJ1-2 NA
CASSPQLNTEAFF TGTGCCAGTAGTCCTCAATTGAACACTGAAGCTTTCTTT TRBV19 NA TRBJ1-1 few
CASTLQGNEQFF TGTGCCAGCACCTTACAGGGAAATGAGCAGTTCTTC TRBV2 NA TRBJ2-1 few
CAIAGLNEQFF TGTGCCATCGCCGGACTCAATGAGCAGTTCTTC TRBV10-3 NA TRBJ2-1 many
CASSLASGANVLTF TGTGCCAGCAGCTTAGCATCTGGGGCCAACGTCCTGACTTTC TRBV11-2 NA TRBJ2-6 few
CASSANEGWKETQYF TGTGCCAGCAGCGCAAACGAGGGTTGGAAGGAGACCCAGTACTTC TRBV9 NA TRBJ2-5 many
CASSLGQQETQYF TGTGCCAGCAGCCTCGGGCAGCAAGAGACCCAGTACTTC TRBV27 NA TRBJ2-5 NA
CASSFGLFGTEAFF TGTGCCAGCAGCTTCGGTCTTTTTGGTACTGAAGCTTTCTTT TRBV7-9 NA TRBJ1-1 NA
CASSLGDRQADQPQHF TGTGCCAGCAGCTTGGGAGATCGACAGGCGGACCAGCCCCAGCATTTT TRBV5-6 NA TRBJ1-5 few
CASSYGTRSTDTQYF TGTGCCAGCAGTTACGGGACAAGAAGCACAGATACGCAGTATTTT TRBV6-5 NA TRBJ2-3 NA
CASSLSTTGGGETQYF TGTGCCAGCAGCTTAAGTACCACAGGGGGCGGAGAGACCCAGTACTTC TRBV7-9 TRBD1 TRBJ2-5 NA
CASSLVGNYGYTF TGTGCCAGCAGCTTAGTCGGAAACTATGGCTACACCTTC TRBV5-4 NA TRBJ1-2 few
CASSPQTDQPQHF TGTGCCAGCTCACCACAAACGGATCAGCCCCAGCATTTT TRBV18 NA TRBJ1-5 NA
CASSPSSQPQHF TGTGCCAGCAGCCCGAGCAGTCAGCCCCAGCATTTT TRBV7-8 NA TRBJ1-5 NA
CASSAQNAGRGEQFF TGTGCCAGCAGCGCCCAGAATGCGGGGAGGGGTGAGCAGTTCTTC TRBV7-2 TRBD2 TRBJ2-1 few
CATSRDLEFAGSVSSGHGYTF TGTGCCACCAGCAGAGATCTCGAGTTTGCAGGATCGGTGTCTAGTGGCCATGGCTACACCTTC TRBV15 NA TRBJ1-2 few
CASSFGNTIYF TGTGCCAGCAGCTTCGGAAACACCATATATTTT TRBV5-6 NA TRBJ1-3 NA
CASSGRTSVLDEQYF TGTGCCAGTAGTGGTAGGACTAGCGTCCTGGACGAGCAGTACTTC TRBV19 TRBD2 TRBJ2-7 few
CAWSRRGELFF TGTGCCTGGAGTAGAAGGGGGGAGCTGTTTTTT TRBV30 NA TRBJ2-2 few
CASSPDPGSGAFF TGTGCCAGCAGCCCCGACCCGGGTAGCGGAGCTTTCTTT TRBV6-5 NA TRBJ1-1 few
CASSLTDEQFF TGTGCCAGCTCACTAACGGATGAGCAGTTCTTC TRBV2 NA TRBJ2-1 NA
CASSQRVDGDSPLHF TGCGCCAGCAGCCAACGGGTGGACGGAGATTCACCCCTCCACTTT TRBV4-3 NA TRBJ1-6 many
CASSPGTSGHTYEQYF TGTGCCAGCAGCCCTGGGACTAGCGGGCATACCTACGAGCAGTACTTC TRBV14 TRBD2 TRBJ2-7 NA
CASSFGRLNEQYF TGCGCCAGCAGCTTTGGGCGGCTTAACGAGCAGTACTTC TRBV5-1 NA TRBJ2-7 few
CASSGRSGGTNTEAFF TGTGCCAGCAGCGGACGGTCTGGGGGCACGAACACTGAAGCTTTCTTT TRBV4-2 NA TRBJ1-1 NA
CASSSTYGSYNEQFF TGTGCCAGCAGCTCTACTTACGGGAGCTACAATGAGCAGTTCTTC TRBV7-3 NA TRBJ2-1 NA
CASSYISYEQYF TGTGCCTCATCTTATATCTCCTACGAGCAGTACTTC TRBV30 NA TRBJ2-7 few
CATSRDIGEKLFF TGTGCCACCAGCAGGGACATTGGGGAAAAACTGTTTTTT TRBV15 NA TRBJ1-4 NA
CASRIDRDEKLFF TGTGCCAGCAGGATAGACAGGGATGAAAAACTGTTTTTT TRBV2 TRBD1 TRBJ1-4 many